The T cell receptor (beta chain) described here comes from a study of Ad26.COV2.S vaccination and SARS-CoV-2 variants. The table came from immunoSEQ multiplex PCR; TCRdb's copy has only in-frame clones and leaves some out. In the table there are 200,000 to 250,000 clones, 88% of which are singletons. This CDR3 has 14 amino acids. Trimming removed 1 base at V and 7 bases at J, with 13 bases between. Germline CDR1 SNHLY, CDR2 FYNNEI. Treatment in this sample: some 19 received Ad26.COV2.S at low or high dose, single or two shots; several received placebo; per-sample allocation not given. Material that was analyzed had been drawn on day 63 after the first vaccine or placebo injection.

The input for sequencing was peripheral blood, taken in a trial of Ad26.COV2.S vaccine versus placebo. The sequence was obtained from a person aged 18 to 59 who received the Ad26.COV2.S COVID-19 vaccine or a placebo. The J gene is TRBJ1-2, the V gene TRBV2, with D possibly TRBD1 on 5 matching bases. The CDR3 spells CASSEGRQRGGYTF. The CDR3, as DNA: TGTGCCAGCAGTGAAGGGCGTCAAAGGGGTGGCTACACCTTC.